One sample yielded the 9 T cell receptor beta chains listed below, sequenced in a study of cytomegalovirus exposure and HLA in healthy donors (dated by TCRdb to the late 2010s). The library was obtained by the immunoSEQ multiplex PCR assay. For the multiplex PCR, a mixture combining 60 forward primers for TCR Vbeta segments and 13 reverse primers for TCR Jbeta segments was used. The immuneACCESS repertoire file appears here via TCRdb, limited to in-frame rearrangements. These files lack a portion of the clones; in checked studies, under half of the deficit traces to unresolved V genes, and the cause of the others is not known. Counted in this sample were more than 100,000 clones; 80% to 85% of them appeared once. Together, the top ten hold about 7.5% of the sample. Sequences were obtained from PBMCs. The source is a woman between 50 and 59 years old in good health and CMV-seropositive.

This clone was seen a few times. This chain links TRBV6-1 with TRBJ2-3; 9 bases match TRBD2. Trimming at V came to 6 bases and at J to 2 bases, leaving 3 bases not matched to a gene. The CDR3 consists of 14 residues. Per the germline V gene, CDR1 is MNHNS and CDR2 is SASEGT. The chain's CDR3 is CASRTSGFTDTQYF. CDR3 DNA: TGTGCCAGCAGGACTAGCGGTTTCACAGATACGCAGTATTTT.

V gene TRBV6-4 combines with J gene TRBJ2-6; 15 bases align to TRBD2. This CDR3 comprises 16 residues. Per germline, CDR1 MRHNA and CDR2 SNTAGT. The V and J ends lost 9 bases and 2 bases, in that order; junction bases with no gene match: 2. The CDR3 protein is CARGLAGGPGANVLTF. DNA for the CDR3: TGTGCCAGAGGACTAGCGGGAGGGCCTGGGGCCAACGTCCTGACTTTC.

The V gene is TRBV7-9, the J gene TRBJ2-5, with D perhaps matching TRBD2 (5 bases). The assigned J gene may be wrong: the sequence end matches TRBJ2-7 better. This CDR3 contains 15 residues. Germline-derived CDR1 and CDR2 are SEHNR and FQNEAQ (reference sequence). The DNA for the CDR3 is TGTGCCAGCAGCTTAGGCTTTGGCGGGCTCTACGAGCAGTACTTC. Translation gives CASSLGFGGLYEQYF.

This chain links TRBV4-3 with TRBJ2-1, with D tentatively TRBD2 (6 bases). Trimming took off 4 bases at V and 0 bases at J, with 7 bases between the two ends. CDR1 LGHNA and CDR2 YSLEER come from the germline V gene. The CDR3 contains 14 residues. In DNA, the CDR3 is TGCGCCAGCAGCCCGCGGGGCTCCTACAATGAGCAGTTCTTC. Translating it yields CASSPRGSYNEQFF.

This clone was recorded once. The rearrangement uses TRBV23-1 and TRBJ1-1; D remains unclear. TRBV23-1 is an open reading frame whose function is uncertain. The V and J ends lost 0 bases and 1 base respectively, with 12 bases between them. The CDR3 has 16 residues. CDR3 sequence (DNA): TGCGCCAGCAGTCAATCGTCCACGGGAGAGAACACTGAAGCTTTCTTT. It is translated as CASSQSSTGENTEAFF.

The chain is built from TRBV7-6 and TRBJ2-7, with 8 bases aligning to TRBD1. Trimming took 5 bases from V and 5 from J; bases not matched to a gene: 5. The CDR3 runs 13 residues. Germline V gene data show CDR1 as SGHVS and CDR2 as FNYEAQ. CDR3 amino acids: CASSPGQGNEQYF. The DNA of the CDR3 is TGTGCCAGCAGCCCCGGACAGGGTAACGAGCAGTACTTC. Looking up the rest from reference TRBV7-6 and TRBJ2-7 gives the full variable domain: GAGVSQSPRYKVTKRGQDVALRCDPISGHVSLYWYRQALGQGPEFLTYFNYEAQQDKSGLPNDRFSAERPEGSISTLTIQRTEQRDSAMYRCASSPGQGNEQYFGPGTRLTVT.

The chain carries TRBV18 and TRBJ2-1; D is possibly TRBD1 (5 bases). The V gene's germline CDR1 is KGHSH and CDR2 LQKENI. V lost 2 bases and J lost 5, with 10 bases in between. The CDR3 runs to 14 residues. The CDR3 region is CASSPGAANNEQFF. Written as DNA, the CDR3 is TGTGCCAGCTCACCAGGGGCAGCAAACAATGAGCAGTTCTTC.

J is TRBJ2-2 and V is TRBV5-1, with a weak D call TRBD2 (5 bases). Trimming removed 5 bases from V and 5 bases from J, with 16 bases in between. The V gene's germline CDR1 is SGHRS and CDR2 YFSETQ. The CDR3 extends over 15 amino acids. The CDR3 loop reads CASRPTGVPTGELFF. In nucleotides, the CDR3 is TGCGCCAGCAGACCAACCGGGGTCCCTACCGGGGAGCTGTTTTTT.

The chain couples TRBV19 to TRBJ1-1, with TRBD1 identical over 8 bases. Germline V CDR1 and CDR2: LNHDA, SQIVND (reference sequence). With V trimmed by 1 base and J by 0 bases, 4 bases remained unmatched. CDR3 length: 16 residues. The CDR3: CASSIGRTGMNTEAFF. The DNA for the CDR3 is TGTGCCAGTAGTATAGGACGGACAGGGATGAACACTGAAGCTTTCTTT.